The rows below give T cell receptor beta chains drawn from one sample of a study of blood T cell repertoires in COVID-19. The repertoire was sequenced with immunoSEQ multiplex PCR; TCRdb's copy has only in-frame clones and lacks some. This table holds hundreds of thousands of clones, 86% found once. The sample consisted of peripheral blood. These receptors were obtained from a woman aged 80 or over with COVID-19, enrolled during active disease. The CDR3 runs from the conserved cysteine through the conserved F or W. Clone size is not always given. Where it is, it says once, few, many or a class for expanded clones.

clone_size	v_call	cdr3_aa
NA	TRBV7-2	CASSSDSVMNTEAFF
NA	TRBV28	CASSLRRAGYGYTF
NA	TRBV2	CASSVQTWAFF
few	TRBV5-5	CASSSLGGGYQPQHF
NA	TRBV5-1	CASSTTGGGWGETQYF
NA	TRBV5-6	CASSPSRIGIHKNIQYF
NA	TRBV5-1	CASSLGAGRDGYTF
NA	TRBV18	CASSTGQGAKETQYF
NA	TRBV6-5	CASSYSLGGGNYGYTF
NA	TRBV6-2/TRBV6-3	CASSFTVYGYTF
NA	TRBV28	CASTSIGGVKSGELFF
NA	TRBV24-1	CATSRPKGDIGQPQHF
NA	TRBV18	CASSPPGLAGGVFF
NA	TRBV10-3	CAIKPGINQPQHF
NA	TRBV5-1	CASSLVGGTGTGANVLTF